These 29 T cell receptor beta chains came from one sample sequenced in a study of T cell responses to AZD1222 COVID-19 vaccine. The repertoire was sequenced with immunoSEQ multiplex PCR; TCRdb's copy has only in-frame clones and lacks some. The table lists more than 85,000 clones, 87% of them singletons. Material: peripheral blood, obtained on day 0 of AZD1222 vaccination. Receptors were obtained from an adult in good health.

CDR3 sequence (DNA): TGTGCCAGCAGTTTTTCCGGGACGGTGAACACTGAAGCTTTCTTT. Its translation is CASSFSGTVNTEAFF. This rearrangement joins TRBV28 to TRBJ1-1, with a tentative D call TRBD1 (5 bases). The length of the CDR3 is 15 residues. Per germline, CDR1 MDHEN and CDR2 SYDVKM. V dropped 3 bases and J dropped 0 bases, with 11 bases sitting between them.

This chain connects TRBV5-1 to TRBJ1-3, with 8 bases fitting TRBD1. The CDR3 has 15 residues. The germline V gene has CDR1 SGHRS and CDR2 YFSETQ. Losses at the gene ends were 4 bases for V and 2 bases for J; bases not matched to a gene: 5. The CDR3 DNA is TGCGCCAGCAGCCACGGACAGGGCACTGGAAACACCATATATTTT. Encoded protein: CASSHGQGTGNTIYF. Full variable domain (missing parts from reference TRBV5-1 and TRBJ1-3): KAGVTQTPRYLIKTRGQQVTLSCSPISGHRSVSWYQQTPGQGLQFLFEYFSETQRNKGNFPGRFSGRQFSNSRSEMNVSTLELGDSALYLCASSHGQGTGNTIYFGEGSWLTVV.

V is TRBV5-1 and J is TRBJ1-4; D is ambiguous. Germline-derived CDR1 and CDR2 are SGHRS and YFSETQ. The CDR3 length is 13 residues. V lost 7 bases, J lost 8 bases, and 15 bases lay in between. CDR3 bases: TGCGCCAGCCGCGGGCGAGTTGAGGAAAAACTGTTTTTT. This encodes CASRGRVEEKLFF. Supplemented by reference TRBV5-1 and TRBJ1-4, the full variable domain reads KAGVTQTPRYLIKTRGQQVTLSCSPISGHRSVSWYQQTPGQGLQFLFEYFSETQRNKGNFPGRFSGRQFSNSRSEMNVSTLELGDSALYLCASRGRVEEKLFFGSGTQLSVL.

V and J are TRBV24-1 and TRBJ2-3; possibly TRBD2 for D (5 bases). V was trimmed by 2 bases and J by 5 bases, leaving 19 bases between them. The CDR3 loop spans 17 amino acids. From germline, CDR1 is KGHDR and CDR2 SFDVKD. CDR3: CATSDSRGGAGVDTQYF. CDR3 in DNA: TGTGCCACCAGTGATTCCCGTGGCGGCGCCGGGGTAGATACGCAGTATTTT.

This clone was seen a few times. V usage is TRBV6-1 and J usage is TRBJ1-2; no clear D gene. Deletions cut 1 base from V and 8 bases from J, with 14 bases between. CDR1 MNHNS and CDR2 SASEGT come from the germline V gene. The CDR3 runs 14 residues. CDR3 sequence: CASSEGYGPGGYTF. The DNA for the CDR3 is TGTGCCAGCAGTGAAGGTTACGGACCCGGCGGCTACACCTTC.

V and J are TRBV6-5 and TRBJ1-1; 8 nucleotides align to TRBD1. The CDR3 runs 14 residues. V was pared by 6 bases and J by 2 bases, with 5 bases of the junction left unmatched. Germline CDR1 reads MNHEY; CDR2 reads SVGAGI. Here the CDR3 reads CASSNDRGNTEAFF. The CDR3 DNA sequence: TGTGCCAGCAGCAATGACAGGGGAAACACTGAAGCTTTCTTT.

The rearrangement links TRBV5-1 to TRBJ2-3; tentatively, D is TRBD2 (5 bases). There are 15 residues in the CDR3. CDR1 and CDR2 from the germline V gene are SGHRS and YFSETQ. V was clipped by 0 bases and J by 3 bases, with 11 bases between them. For the CDR3, the DNA is TGCGCCAGCAGCTTGGGACTATGGGAGACAGATACGCAGTATTTT. Amino acids: CASSLGLWETDTQYF. The whole variable domain, remainder taken from reference TRBV5-1 and TRBJ2-3, is KAGVTQTPRYLIKTRGQQVTLSCSPISGHRSVSWYQQTPGQGLQFLFEYFSETQRNKGNFPGRFSGRQFSNSRSEMNVSTLELGDSALYLCASSLGLWETDTQYFGPGTRLTVL.

This chain connects TRBV3-1 (or the pseudogene TRBV3-2) to TRBJ1-5; TRBD1 agrees at 10 bases. The V gene's germline CDR1 is LGHDT and CDR2 YNNKEL (reference sequence). J lost 7 bases, V lost 4 bases, and 4 bases had no gene match. The length of the CDR3 is 14 residues. DNA of the CDR3: TGTGCCAGCAGCCTTGGACAGGGGGTGCAGCCCCAGCATTTT. This encodes CASSLGQGVQPQHF.

The chain has TRBV9 and TRBJ1-4; D perhaps matches TRBD1 (6 bases). Germline V lookup: CDR1 SGDLS, CDR2 YYNGEE. CDR3 length equals 22 residues. The ends were cut back, 4 bases at V and 3 bases at J, with 34 bases in the middle. The CDR3 DNA reads TGTGCCAGCAGCCGCTCGACTCACGAACCGGGACACATTTCGAGGGCTAATGAAAAACTGTTTTTT. This encodes CASSRSTHEPGHISRANEKLFF.

This clone was found once. This sequence joins TRBV6-6 and TRBJ1-2; D call uncertain. There are 14 residues in the CDR3. V lost 4 bases, J lost 6 bases, and 15 bases lay in between. Germline assignment: CDR1 MNHNY and CDR2 SVGAGI (reference sequence). The CDR3 loop reads CASSSEGIFDGYTF. DNA for the CDR3: TGTGCCAGCAGTTCGGAAGGGATCTTCGATGGCTACACCTTC.

The chain recombines TRBV2 with TRBJ1-4; a possible D gene is TRBD1 (6 bases). Germline CDR1 reads SNHLY; CDR2 reads FYNNEI. V gave up 7 bases and J gave up 3 bases, with 9 bases separating them. The CDR3 consists of 13 residues. CDR3 loop: CASTRGPNEKLFF. The CDR3 nucleotides read TGTGCCAGCACCAGGGGCCCTAATGAAAAACTGTTTTTT.

This chain uses TRBV2 with TRBJ1-1; D is possibly TRBD1 (5 bases). The germline gives CDR1 SNHLY, CDR2 FYNNEI. The V and J ends lost 8 bases and 1 base respectively, with 14 bases between them. This CDR3 has 14 residues. The CDR3 DNA follows: TGTGCCAGCGGACCAGGGCTCTGGAACACTGAAGCTTTCTTT. It is translated as CASGPGLWNTEAFF.

The J gene is TRBJ2-7, the V gene TRBV20-1, with D uncertain. Germline values: CDR1 DFQATT, CDR2 SNEGSKA (reference sequence). Deletions cut 3 bases from V and 2 bases from J, with 5 bases between. The CDR3 sequence is 11 residues long. CDR3 sequence (DNA): TGCAGTGCTAGTATTACCTACGAGCAGTACTTC. It encodes CSASITYEQYF.

The rearrangement joins TRBV18 to TRBJ1-2, with a possible D match to TRBD1 (5 bases). Germline CDR1 is KGHSH and CDR2 is LQKENI. The CDR3 contains 15 residues. Trimming removed 3 bases at V and 5 bases at J, with 16 bases between. The CDR3 nucleotides are TGTGCCAGCTCACCGTCGGGGCGCAGCGAATATGGCTACACCTTC. Translated: CASSPSGRSEYGYTF.

The chain uses TRBV3-1 (or the pseudogene TRBV3-2) and TRBJ1-5; D unclear. The CDR3 sequence is 14 residues long. Germline V gives CDR1 LGHDT, CDR2 YNNKEL (reference sequence). The ends were cut back, 1 base at V and 1 base at J, with 5 bases in the middle. The CDR3 region has the DNA TGTGCCAGCAGCCAAGTAGGAAGCAATCAGCCCCAGCATTTT. Its protein is CASSQVGSNQPQHF.

The V and J genes are TRBV5-1 and TRBJ1-5; D is undetermined. Looked up from germline, CDR1 is SGHRS and CDR2 is YFSETQ. The CDR3 is 15 residues long. V was trimmed by 4 bases and J by 7 bases, leaving 18 bases between them. CDR3 protein: CASSPGGGGSQPQHF. Here the CDR3 DNA reads TGCGCCAGCAGCCCCGGAGGAGGAGGTAGCCAGCCCCAGCATTTT. Supplemented by reference TRBV5-1 and TRBJ1-5, the full variable domain reads KAGVTQTPRYLIKTRGQQVTLSCSPISGHRSVSWYQQTPGQGLQFLFEYFSETQRNKGNFPGRFSGRQFSNSRSEMNVSTLELGDSALYLCASSPGGGGSQPQHFGDGTRLSIL.

The J gene is TRBJ1-2, the V gene TRBV19; TRBD1 aligns across 8 bases. CDR3 length: 15 amino acids. The germline CDR1 and CDR2 sequences are LNHDA and SQIVND (reference sequence). Trimming removed 7 bases from V and 4 bases from J; junction bases left unmatched: 11. The CDR3 reads CASTHGQGIGYGYTF. The CDR3 nucleotides are TGTGCCAGTACCCACGGACAGGGAATTGGCTATGGCTACACCTTC.

V and J are TRBV9 and TRBJ1-4; D is perhaps TRBD1 (5 bases). The CDR3 runs 13 residues. The germline V gene encodes CDR1 SGDLS and CDR2 YYNGEE. The ends were cut back, 6 bases at V and 4 bases at J, with 10 bases in the middle. The DNA of the CDR3 is TGTGCCAGCACCGACAGTCGTAATGAAAAACTGTTTTTT. Its protein is CASTDSRNEKLFF.

The chain employs TRBV14 and TRBJ2-5; D is possibly TRBD1 (6 bases). Per the germline V gene, CDR1 is SGHDN and CDR2 is FVKESK. The CDR3 runs 14 residues. The V and J ends lost 4 bases and 5 bases respectively, with 14 bases between them. For the CDR3, the DNA is TGTGCCAGCAGCCTCAGGGGTGGCGTGGAGACCCAGTACTTC. Protein: CASSLRGGVETQYF.

V and J are TRBV6-2 or TRBV6-3 and TRBJ1-1; D is unclear. The germline CDR1 and CDR2 sequences are MNHEY and SVGEGT. This CDR3 is built from 12 residues. Between the trimmed V and J ends, which lost 5 bases and 1 base, there was a span of 5 bases. Here the CDR3 reads CASSKKNTEAFF. The CDR3 DNA reads TGTGCCAGCAGTAAAAAGAACACTGAAGCTTTCTTT.

This rearrangement joins TRBV6-2 or TRBV6-3 to TRBJ2-1; D is possibly TRBD2 (6 bases). From germline, CDR1 is MNHEY and CDR2 SVGEGT. Trimming removed 4 bases at V and 3 bases at J, with 13 bases between. The CDR3 is 15 amino acids. CDR3 sequence (DNA): TGTGCCAGCAGTTTTGGGGGGTGGGACTACAATGAGCAGTTCTTC. This gives the protein CASSFGGWDYNEQFF.

This chain connects TRBV18 to TRBJ2-7, with D unclear. The CDR3 has 13 amino acids. The germline V gene encodes CDR1 KGHSH and CDR2 LQKENI. V gave up 1 base and J gave up 2 bases, with 6 bases separating them. The CDR3 sequence is CASSPQDTYEQYF. Here the CDR3 DNA reads TGTGCCAGCTCACCACAAGACACCTACGAGCAGTACTTC.

This clone was found once. This chain uses TRBV6-5 with TRBJ1-5; 8 positions agree with TRBD1. Germline loops: CDR1 MNHEY, CDR2 SVGAGI. CDR3 length equals 13 residues. The V gene end was trimmed by 5 bases and the J gene end by 5 bases; junction bases not matched to a gene: 2. The CDR3 loop is CASSQGADQPQHF. The CDR3 DNA sequence: TGTGCCAGCAGTCAGGGGGCAGATCAGCCCCAGCATTTT.

This chain links TRBV18 with TRBJ1-1, with a tentative D call TRBD1 (5 bases). The V gene lost 4 bases and the J gene lost 0 bases, with 12 bases spanning the gap. The CDR3 extends over 15 amino acids. CDR1 KGHSH and CDR2 LQKENI come from the germline V gene. Written as DNA, the CDR3 is TGTGCCAGCTCACTACTAGGACACCTGAACACTGAAGCTTTCTTT. Amino acids: CASSLLGHLNTEAFF. Variable domain in full (rest from reference TRBV18 and TRBJ1-1): NAGVMQNPRHLVRRRGQEARLRCSPMKGHSHVYWYRQLPEEGLKFMVYLQKENIIDESGMPKERFSAEFPKEGPSILRIQQVVRGDSAAYFCASSLLGHLNTEAFFGQGTRLTVV.

This chain links TRBV7-3 with TRBJ2-2, with TRBD1 as a possible D gene (5 bases). Trimming removed 2 bases at V and 7 bases at J, with 8 bases between. Germline-derived CDR1 and CDR2 are SGHTA and FQGTGA. CDR3 length equals 13 residues. The CDR3: CASSLSGIGELFF. As DNA, the CDR3 is TGTGCCAGCAGCTTATCAGGGATCGGGGAGCTGTTTTTT. Full variable domain (outside the CDR3, taken from reference TRBV7-3 and TRBJ2-2): GAGVSQTPSNKVTEKGKYVELRCDPISGHTALYWYRQSLGQGPEFLIYFQGTGAADDSGLPNDRFFAVRPEGSVSTLKIQRTERGDSAVYLCASSLSGIGELFFGEGSRLTVL.

This chain joins TRBV7-6 and TRBJ1-4; D might be TRBD1 (5 bases). Per the germline V gene, CDR1 is SGHVS and CDR2 is FNYEAQ. There are 15 residues in the CDR3. V gave up 5 bases and J gave up 0 bases, with 10 bases separating them. The CDR3 nucleotides read TGTGCCAGCAGCCGAGACAGTGCAACTAATGAAAAACTGTTTTTT. Residues: CASSRDSATNEKLFF.

The sample holds a few counts of this clone. The rearrangement joins TRBV18 to TRBJ1-6; D call uncertain. Trimming removed 4 bases from V and 5 bases from J, with 9 bases in between. The CDR3 length is 14 residues. Germline V gene lookup returns CDR1 KGHSH and CDR2 LQKENI. CDR3 sequence: CASSRGIDNSPLHF. CDR3 sequence (DNA): TGTGCCAGCTCACGCGGGATCGATAATTCACCCCTCCACTTT.

The chain couples TRBV18 to TRBJ2-3; TRBD2 might be the D (5 bases). This CDR3 is 13 amino acids long. Germline V gene sequence: CDR1 KGHSH, CDR2 LQKENI. V was pared by 1 base and J by 5 bases, with 7 bases between. The CDR3 DNA reads TGTGCCAGCTCACCACAGGAGGTAGATACGCAGTATTTT. Encoded protein: CASSPQEVDTQYF.

The chain combines TRBV4-1 with TRBJ2-5, with D hard to call. Germline values: CDR1 MGHRA, CDR2 YSYEKL. The length of the CDR3 is 11 residues. V was trimmed by 1 base and J by 11 bases, leaving 8 bases between them. The CDR3 sequence is CASSQGRVQYF. Here the CDR3 DNA reads TGCGCCAGCAGCCAAGGCCGAGTGCAGTACTTC.